The text below deals with one T cell receptor beta chain. Its antigen is currently unknown. Method: immunoSEQ multiplex PCR; TCRdb's copy keeps in-frame clones and lacks some. The sample contains around 110,000 clones, 90% of which appear only once. The entry originates in a study of T cell responses to AZD1222 COVID-19 vaccine. The CDR3 contains 13 residues. Looked up from germline, CDR1 is SGHTA and CDR2 is FQGTGA. V dropped 2 bases and J dropped 5 bases, with 10 bases sitting between them. Study results and caveats: Among spike-specific TCRs, nearly half reportedly target unmutated variant regions.

The chain recombines TRBV7-3 with TRBJ2-7; a weak D match, TRBD2 (5 bases). The specimen comprised peripheral blood, sampled 28 days after the second AZD1222 dose. The source is an adult who received the AZD1222 COVID-19 vaccine. The CDR3 DNA reads TGTGCCAGCAGCTTATATGAGAGGGACGAGCAGTACTTC. Its translation: CASSLYERDEQYF.